The present T cell receptor (beta chain) was sequenced within a study of blood T cell repertoires in COVID-19. Study details: Material from acute and convalescent COVID-19 was sourced from the United States, Italy and Spain.

Under the authors' procedure: Estimation of nucleated cell counts relied on the amplification of reference gene primers. The assay was immunoSEQ multiplex PCR, and TCRdb's table has in-frame clones only and misses some. That table gives V, J and clone size, and the DNA gave D and trimming. The table lists about 210,000 clones, about nine tenths of them singletons. Researchers sorted participants into cohorts using their self-reported clinical history. V was clipped by 0 bases and J by 4 bases, with 7 bases between them. CDR1 is SGHNT and CDR2 is YENEEA in the germline V gene. The CDR3 runs 14 residues.

The sequence came from a woman aged 40-49 years with acute COVID-19. The genes are TRBV11-3 and TRBJ1-5, with D possibly being TRBD1 (5 bases). The sequenced material came from PBMCs or T cells enriched from blood (not recorded which). In nucleotides, the CDR3 is TGTGCCAGCAGCTTAGAGTCAGGGAATCAGCCCCAGCATTTT. It specifies CASSLESGNQPQHF.